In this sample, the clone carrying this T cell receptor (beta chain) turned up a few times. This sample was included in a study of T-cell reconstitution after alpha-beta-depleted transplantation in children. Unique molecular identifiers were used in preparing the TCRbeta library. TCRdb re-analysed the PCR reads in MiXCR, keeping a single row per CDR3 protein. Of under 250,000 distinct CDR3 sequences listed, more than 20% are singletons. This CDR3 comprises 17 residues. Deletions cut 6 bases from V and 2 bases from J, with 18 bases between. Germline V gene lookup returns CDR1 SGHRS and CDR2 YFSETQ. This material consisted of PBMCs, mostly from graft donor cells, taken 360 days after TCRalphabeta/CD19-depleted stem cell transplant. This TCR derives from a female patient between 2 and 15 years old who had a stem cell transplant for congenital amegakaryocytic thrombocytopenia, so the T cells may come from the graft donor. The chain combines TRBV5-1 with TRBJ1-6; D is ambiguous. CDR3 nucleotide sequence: TGCGCCAGCACCCTCCGACCCACCGAGGCCTATAATTCACCCCTCCACTTT. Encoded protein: CASTLRPTEAYNSPLHF.